These T cell receptor beta chains were read from a single sample in a study of OX40 agonist ivuxolimab in advanced cancers. Only in-frame clones appear in the TCRdb table, and some are missing; sequencing was by immunoSEQ multiplex PCR. The sample has 95,000 to 100,000 clones, approximately 93% seen once. The source material was CD4+ or CD8+ T cells sorted from blood, sampled in a trial of the OX40 agonist ivuxolimab. Source of these receptors: an adult with an advanced solid tumor such as melanoma, head and neck, liver or kidney cancer. The CDR3 runs from the conserved cysteine through the conserved F or W. A D gene is named only where the DNA matches it firmly.

V	D	J	DNA	CDR3
TRBV6-6	-	TRBJ2-3	TGTGCCAGCAGGGCCGCGGGACATCTTAGCACAGATACGCAGTATTTT	CASRAAGHLSTDTQYF
TRBV6-5	-	TRBJ1-5	TGTGCCAGCAGTCTGGGGATTAGCAATCAGCCCCAGCATTTT	CASSLGISNQPQHF
TRBV7-3	-	TRBJ1-2	TGTGCCAGCAGGCAAGGGGGGTCAGCTAACTATGGCTACACCTTC	CASRQGGSANYGYTF
TRBV29-1	-	TRBJ1-5	TGCAGCGCGGGGGATAGCAATCAGCCCCAGCATTTT	CSAGDSNQPQHF
TRBV27	TRBD1	TRBJ1-1	TGTGCCAGCAATCGACAGGGCGAGGGGAATACGGCTTTCTTT	CASNRQGEGNTAFF
TRBV11-3	-	TRBJ2-2	TGTGCCAGCAGCTTAGTGGCAGGTGGCACCGGGGAGCTGTTTTTT	CASSLVAGGTGELFF
TRBV5-1	-	TRBJ2-1	TGCGCCAGCAGCTTTTTTAATCCGGAAAATGAGCAGTTCTTC	CASSFFNPENEQFF
TRBV11-3	-	TRBJ2-3	TGTGCCAGCAGCTCCCGCACAGATACGCAGTATTTT	CASSSRTDTQYF
TRBV11-2	-	TRBJ1-3	TGTGCCAGCAGCTTTAAAGTGCTCTCTGGAAACACCATATATTTT	CASSFKVLSGNTIYF
TRBV28	-	TRBJ1-1	TGTGCCAGCAGTTTATCCGGACCTGAAGCTTTCTTT	CASSLSGPEAFF
TRBV15	-	TRBJ2-5	TGTGCCACCGGCGGACAGCCGGGGGAGACCCAGTACTTC	CATGGQPGETQYF
TRBV27	TRBD2	TRBJ2-1	TGTGCCAGCAGTTTATTCGCGCCGGCGTGGGCGGGAGACTACAATGAGCAGTTCTTC	CASSLFAPAWAGDYNEQFF
TRBV27	-	TRBJ1-2	TGTGCCAGCAGTTTCTGGAGGGACTATGGCTACACCTTC	CASSFWRDYGYTF
TRBV9	-	TRBJ2-7	TGTGCCAGCAGCGTAGGGGGTGCGAGCTCCTACGAGCAGTACTTC	CASSVGGASSYEQYF
TRBV7-2	TRBD1	TRBJ2-5	TGTGCCAGCAGCCGACTAACAGGGGGCGCGGAGGAGACCCAGTACTTC	CASSRLTGGAEETQYF
TRBV5-4	TRBD2	TRBJ2-5	TGTGCCAGCAGTCGGACTAGCGGGTTTCTCAAAGAGACCCAGTACTTC	CASSRTSGFLKETQYF
TRBV7-6	-	TRBJ2-5	TGTGCCAGCAGGCTCCTATACGGTGGCCAACAAGAGACCCAGTACTTC	CASRLLYGGQQETQYF
TRBV6-5	-	TRBJ1-6	TGTGCCAGCAGCGTACTACGACAGTCACCCCTCCACTTT	CASSVLRQSPLHF
TRBV19	-	TRBJ2-1	TGTGCCAGTAGGGGGGGGCTAGGCAATGAGCAGTTCTTC	CASRGGLGNEQFF
TRBV5-5	TRBD1	TRBJ1-5	TGTGCCAGCAGCACCAGGACAGGGACTAATCAGCCCCAGCATTTT	CASSTRTGTNQPQHF
TRBV9	-	TRBJ1-4	TGTGCCAGCAGCTCACGGGACACGGGACCTAATGAAAAACTGTTTTTT	CASSSRDTGPNEKLFF
TRBV25-1	TRBD2	TRBJ2-1	TGTGCCAGCAGTGAATTAGGTGGCGGGAGACACAATGAGCAGTTCTTC	CASSELGGGRHNEQFF